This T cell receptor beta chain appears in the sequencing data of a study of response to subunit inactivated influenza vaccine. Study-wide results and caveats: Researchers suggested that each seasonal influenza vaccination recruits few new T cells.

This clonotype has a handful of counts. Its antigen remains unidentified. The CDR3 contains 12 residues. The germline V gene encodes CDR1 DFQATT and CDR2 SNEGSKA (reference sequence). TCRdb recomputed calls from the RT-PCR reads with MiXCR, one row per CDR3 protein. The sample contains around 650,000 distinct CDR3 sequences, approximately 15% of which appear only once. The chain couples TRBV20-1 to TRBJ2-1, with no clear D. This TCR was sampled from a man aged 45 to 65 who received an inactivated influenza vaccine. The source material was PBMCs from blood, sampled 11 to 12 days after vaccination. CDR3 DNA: TGCTCCCTGTCAGAAGGGTGGAATGAGCAGTTCTTC. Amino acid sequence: CSLSEGWNEQFF.